Listed below are T cell receptor beta chains from one sample, sequenced in a study of blood T cell repertoires in COVID-19. Clones were sequenced by immunoSEQ multiplex PCR, and TCRdb holds only the in-frame ones, with some missing. The table has roughly 49,000 clones, less than 90% seen once. Specimen: peripheral blood. The source is a human donor in a cohort sampled during active COVID-19. Each CDR3 is given with its conserved first and last residue. A D gene is named only where the DNA matches it firmly. The size entry is marked missing in some rows and otherwise reads once, few, many or a size class.

abundance,j_gene,d_gene,v_gene,CDR3aa,CDR3nt
.,TRBJ2-2,TRBD2,TRBV19,CASTPRTSGTGELFF,TGTGCCAGTACGCCTAGGACTAGCGGGACCGGGGAGCTGTTTTTT
.,TRBJ2-5,TRBD1,TRBV5-5,CASSSYRGRQETQYF,TGTGCCAGCAGCTCCTACAGGGGGCGACAAGAGACCCAGTACTTC
.,TRBJ1-4,TRBD1,TRBV7-2,CASSLEGALNEKLFF,TGTGCCAGCAGCTTAGAGGGGGCCCTTAATGAAAAACTGTTTTTT
.,TRBJ2-6,.,TRBV11-3,CASTKRQNSGANVLTF,TGTGCCAGCACCAAGAGGCAAAACTCTGGGGCCAACGTCCTGACTTTC
.,TRBJ1-5,TRBD1,TRBV30,CAWGRDRGIQPQHF,TGTGCCTGGGGGCGAGACAGGGGGATTCAGCCCCAGCATTTT
.,TRBJ1-3,TRBD1,TRBV28,CASSPRDRGRWGNTIYF,TGTGCCAGCAGTCCAAGAGACAGGGGGCGATGGGGAAACACCATATATTTT
.,TRBJ2-3,TRBD2,TRBV30,CAYGLAGVITDTQYF,TGTGCCTACGGACTAGCGGGGGTGATCACAGATACGCAGTATTTT
.,TRBJ1-5,.,TRBV5-4,CASSTQGQGPQHF,TGTGCCAGCAGCACGCAGGGGCAGGGGCCCCAGCATTTT
.,TRBJ2-5,.,TRBV28,CASRDSRRETQYF,TGTGCCAGCAGGGACAGTCGTCGAGAGACCCAGTACTTC
once,TRBJ1-4,TRBD1,TRBV6-6,CASSPGQGREKLFF,TGTGCCAGCAGTCCGGGACAGGGTAGAGAAAAACTGTTTTTT
.,TRBJ1-2,.,TRBV3-1/TRBV3-2,CASSQVQGYGYGYTF,TGTGCCAGCAGCCAAGTTCAGGGCTACGGCTATGGCTACACCTTC
.,TRBJ2-5,TRBD2,TRBV7-2,CASSLAATSGEDSQYF,TGTGCCAGCAGCTTAGCGGCGACTAGCGGGGAGGACTCCCAGTACTTC
.,TRBJ2-2,.,TRBV7-9,CASPIRGTGELFF,TGTGCCAGCCCCATCCGGGGGACCGGGGAGCTGTTTTTT
.,TRBJ2-5,.,TRBV6-4,CASSADGGPGETQYF,TGTGCCAGCAGTGCTGACGGGGGGCCAGGGGAGACCCAGTACTTC
.,TRBJ1-5,.,TRBV30,CAWSVRASEPQHF,TGTGCCTGGAGTGTAAGAGCCTCGGAGCCCCAGCATTTT
.,TRBJ1-6,TRBD1,TRBV5-4,CASSSTGGTSPLHF,TGTGCCAGCAGCTCGACAGGGGGCACTTCACCCCTCCACTTT
.,TRBJ2-1,TRBD1,TRBV6-2/TRBV6-3,CASSGWTGGSIRNEQFF,TGTGCCAGCAGTGGTTGGACAGGGGGCTCGATACGCAATGAGCAGTTCTTC
.,TRBJ2-2,.,TRBV2,CASSESVSGELFF,TGTGCCAGCAGTGAAAGCGTATCCGGGGAGCTGTTTTTT
.,TRBJ2-2,TRBD1,TRBV15,CATSREILGTGGRELFF,TGTGCCACCAGCAGGGAGATTCTTGGGACAGGGGGGAGGGAGCTGTTTTTT
.,TRBJ1-2,TRBD1,TRBV10-3,CATVGDRGNYGYTF,TGTGCCACCGTGGGGGACAGGGGAAACTATGGCTACACCTTC
few,TRBJ2-3,TRBD2,TRBV5-1,CASSLGSGRADTQYF,TGCGCCAGCAGCCTGGGTAGCGGGAGGGCAGATACGCAGTATTTT
.,TRBJ2-5,TRBD1,TRBV2,CASSRDRKETQYF,TGTGCCAGCAGTCGGGACAGAAAAGAGACCCAGTACTTC
.,TRBJ2-1,.,TRBV6-1,CASSEVEGFEQFF,TGTGCCAGCAGTGAAGTTGAGGGATTTGAGCAGTTCTTC
.,TRBJ2-3,.,TRBV5-5,CASSYYGSPTDTQYF,TGTGCCAGCAGTTACTATGGGTCACCCACAGATACGCAGTATTTT
.,TRBJ2-1,.,TRBV11-3,CASSLEAGDNEQFF,TGTGCCAGCAGCTTAGAAGCCGGTGACAATGAGCAGTTCTTC
.,TRBJ1-2,.,TRBV6-5,CASTNTMGGTGGYTF,TGTGCCAGCACCAACACTATGGGGGGGACGGGCGGCTACACCTTC
once,TRBJ2-1,TRBD2,TRBV13,CASRLTSGRLGEQFF,TGTGCCAGCAGACTTACTAGCGGGAGGCTGGGTGAGCAGTTCTTC
.,TRBJ2-7,.,TRBV18,CASSPQEGSYEQYF,TGTGCCAGCTCACCACAGGAGGGCTCGTACGAGCAGTACTTC
few,TRBJ1-1,.,TRBV5-1,CASSLLGARTEAFF,TGCGCCAGCAGCTTGTTAGGGGCGCGGACTGAAGCTTTCTTT
.,TRBJ2-6,.,TRBV6-2/TRBV6-3,CASSLSGANVLTF,TGTGCCAGCAGTCTGAGCGGGGCCAACGTCCTGACTTTC
.,TRBJ2-3,TRBD2,TRBV24-1,CATSDSGTSGRAGDTQYF,TGTGCCACCAGTGATTCCGGGACTAGCGGGAGGGCCGGGGATACGCAGTATTTT
.,TRBJ1-1,TRBD1,TRBV24-1,CATSVLFRQGTEAFF,TGTGCCACCAGTGTCCTTTTCCGACAGGGTACTGAAGCTTTCTTT
.,TRBJ2-3,.,TRBV12-3/TRBV12-4,CASSSSLDTQYF,TGTGCCAGCAGTTCCTCTTTGGATACGCAGTATTTT
.,TRBJ1-1,.,TRBV5-1,CASTGEGWTEAFF,TGCGCCAGCACCGGGGAGGGATGGACTGAAGCTTTCTTT
.,TRBJ2-1,.,TRBV5-4,CASSLDQGGRGEQFF,TGTGCCAGCAGCTTGGACCAGGGGGGACGGGGTGAGCAGTTCTTC
.,TRBJ2-6,.,TRBV5-1,CASDGGSGANVLTF,TGCGCCTCTGACGGGGGTTCTGGGGCCAACGTCCTGACTTTC
.,TRBJ1-1,.,TRBV28,CASTLTGENTEAFF,TGTGCCAGCACTTTGACAGGAGAGAACACTGAAGCTTTCTTT
.,TRBJ2-7,.,TRBV5-1,CASSPVGGNQGNEQYF,TGCGCCAGCAGCCCCGTGGGCGGCAACCAGGGTAACGAGCAGTACTTC
.,TRBJ2-3,TRBD2,TRBV19,CASSIGAGLTDTQYF,TGTGCCAGTAGTATTGGAGCGGGACTCACAGATACGCAGTATTTT
.,TRBJ2-2,TRBD2,TRBV5-1,CASSLTAGGRAGELFF,TGCGCCAGCAGCTTGACAGCGGGGGGGCGCGCCGGGGAGCTGTTTTTT
few,TRBJ2-2,.,TRBV9,CASSVVGAGTGELFF,TGTGCCAGCAGCGTAGTCGGTGCGGGGACCGGGGAGCTGTTTTTT
once,TRBJ2-6,.,TRBV7-8,CASTPPRRPGTSGANVLTF,TGTGCCAGCACCCCCCCGAGACGCCCAGGGACATCTGGGGCCAACGTCCTGACTTTC
.,TRBJ1-4,.,TRBV28,CASSLRQGFEKLFF,TGTGCCAGCAGTTTAAGGCAGGGGTTTGAAAAACTGTTTTTT
.,TRBJ2-5,.,TRBV30,CAWSTRGRETQYF,TGTGCCTGGAGTACCCGGGGTCGAGAGACCCAGTACTTC
.,TRBJ1-5,TRBD1,TRBV27,CASSSPTGGNQPQHF,TGTGCCAGCAGTTCCCCTACAGGGGGCAATCAGCCCCAGCATTTT
.,TRBJ1-3,.,TRBV19,CATREGTGGTGNTIYF,TGTGCCACCAGAGAGGGGACGGGGGGGACTGGAAACACCATATATTTT
.,TRBJ2-7,.,TRBV9,CASSGGTDSYEQYF,TGTGCCAGCAGCGGCGGGACAGACTCCTACGAGCAGTACTTC
.,TRBJ2-1,.,TRBV3-1/TRBV3-2,CASSPPYPGTRNEQFF,TGTGCCAGCAGCCCTCCTTATCCGGGGACTCGGAATGAGCAGTTCTTC
once,TRBJ2-3,TRBD2,TRBV5-4,CASSLGLATDTQYF,TGTGCCAGCAGCTTGGGACTAGCGACAGATACGCAGTATTTT
.,TRBJ1-4,.,TRBV7-9,CASSLEGMRATNEKLFF,TGTGCCAGCAGCTTGGAGGGGATGAGGGCAACTAATGAAAAACTGTTTTTT
few,TRBJ2-5,TRBD2,TRBV5-1,CASSLGPSGGQETQYF,TGCGCCAGCAGCTTAGGGCCTAGCGGGGGGCAAGAGACCCAGTACTTC
.,TRBJ1-6,.,TRBV11-1,CASSLGAENSPLHF,TGTGCCAGCAGCCTAGGTGCGGAAAATTCACCCCTCCACTTT
.,TRBJ1-1,.,TRBV18,CASSQKQGSEAFF,TGTGCCAGCTCACAGAAACAGGGCTCTGAAGCTTTCTTT
.,TRBJ2-3,TRBD2,TRBV11-3,CASSNRGTSGRWASTDTQYF,TGTGCCAGCAGCAATAGAGGGACTAGCGGGAGATGGGCTAGCACAGATACGCAGTATTTT
.,TRBJ1-2,.,TRBV19,CASSIGQYDSNYGYTF,TGTGCCAGTAGTATAGGACAGTATGATTCAAACTATGGCTACACCTTC